This T cell receptor beta chain appears in the sequencing data of a study of response to subunit inactivated influenza vaccine (dated by TCRdb to 2016 to 2019). General notes on the study: Deep quantitative T cell receptor repertoire profiling was used in the study to track responses to a trivalent subunit inactivated influenza vaccine. On the study overall, not on this receptor specifically: It was suggested by the authors that each seasonal influenza vaccination may recruit only a limited number of new T cells.

The germline ends are 12 bases apart after V is trimmed by 0 bases and J by 4 bases. The CDR3 sequence holds 15 residues, the cysteine and phenylalanine included. The sequence is cut down to CDR3 DNA, 45 bases in frame from base 1. CDR1 is given as SGHAT and CDR2 as FQNNGV, both from the germline V gene. This clonotype was detected a few times. Its antigen specificity is not known. No much larger clone exists at a distance of one base, and base qualities are not known. The library was made by RT-PCR. TCRdb lists the instrument as Illumina HiSeq 2500. TCRdb redid the processing of the public reads, applying fastp at Q25 and MiXCR, and retained in-frame beta chains. A single entry per CDR3 protein holds the most common genes and DNA from its merged rows. Present in this sample are over 400,000 distinct CDR3 sequences, under 15% of which were seen just once. Jointly, the top ten make up less than 15% of the sample.

The time point tag for this specimen amounts to: more than 40 days after influenza vaccine administration. Recombination joined TRBV11-2 with TRBJ1-2, with TRBD1 perhaps the D gene, on 6 matching bases. The source of this sequence is a man between 50 and 59 years old who received an inactivated influenza vaccine. Donor details come from another sample of the same person, matched by shared clones. Sequenced here: PBMCs from blood, sampled roughly 6 weeks after vaccination. The CDR3 has the sequence CASSLDRGAGYGYTF. The bases read TGTGCCAGCAGCTTAGATCGGGGGGCCGGCTATGGCTACACCTTC.